This T cell receptor (beta chain) was sequenced during a study of shared clonotypes between healthy human individuals. General observations from the study: Limitation of the genetic and exposure-history diversity represented came from the few donors.

Only CD45RO-negative cells positively selected for CCR7 counted as naive CD8 cells, so terminally differentiated effector memory CD45RA+ cells were excluded. None of the donors, who were healthy HIV-negative adults, had recently had acute infections or vaccinations. The germline V gene has CDR1 SNHLY and CDR2 FYNNEI. CDR3 length: 13 residues. Trimming removed 9 bases at V and 0 bases at J, with 12 bases between. Sequenced by immunoSEQ multiplex PCR; TCRdb stores in-frame clones only, minus some. This sample has about 1,900,000 clones, with about 95% found just once. About this clone itself: Its antigen is unknown.

The source material was naive CD8+ T cells sorted from blood. This TCR came from a man aged 18-30 years in good health. V gene TRBV2 combines with J gene TRBJ2-7; weak D call: TRBD1 (6 bases). In DNA form, the CDR3 reads TGTGCCAGAGGGGGTAGGCTCTCCTACGAGCAGTACTTC. As protein: CARGGRLSYEQYF.